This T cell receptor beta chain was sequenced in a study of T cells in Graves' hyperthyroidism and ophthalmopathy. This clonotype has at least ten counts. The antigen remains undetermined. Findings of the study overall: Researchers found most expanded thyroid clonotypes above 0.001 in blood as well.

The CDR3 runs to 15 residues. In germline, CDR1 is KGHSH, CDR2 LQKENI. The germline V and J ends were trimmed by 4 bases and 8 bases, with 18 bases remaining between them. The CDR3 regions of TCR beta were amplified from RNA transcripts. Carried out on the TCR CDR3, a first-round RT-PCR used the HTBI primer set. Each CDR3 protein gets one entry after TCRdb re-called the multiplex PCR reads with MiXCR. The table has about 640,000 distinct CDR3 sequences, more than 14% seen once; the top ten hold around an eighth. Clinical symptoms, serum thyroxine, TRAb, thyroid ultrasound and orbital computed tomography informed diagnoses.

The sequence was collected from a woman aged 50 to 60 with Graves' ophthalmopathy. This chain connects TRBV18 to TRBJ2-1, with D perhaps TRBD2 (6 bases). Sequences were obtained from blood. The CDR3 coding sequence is TGTGCCAGCTCACAACGGGAGAGCACCGGGTATGAGCAGTTCTTC. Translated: CASSQRESTGYEQFF. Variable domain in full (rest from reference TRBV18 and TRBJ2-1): NAGVMQNPRHLVRRRGQEARLRCSPMKGHSHVYWYRQLPEEGLKFMVYLQKENIIDESGMPKERFSAEFPKEGPSILRIQQVVRGDSAAYFCASSQRESTGYEQFFGPGTRLTVL.